This is a list of T cell receptor beta chains from one sample in a study of shared clonotypes between healthy human individuals. Produced via immunoSEQ multiplex PCR; TCRdb's table is partial and in-frame only. The sample has under 1,100,000 clones; around 82% are singletons. Sequenced: memory CD4+ T cells from PBMCs. Receptor source: a man aged 18 to 30 in good health. Some clones in this sample may be carry-over from other donors' samples. Both conserved end residues are part of each CDR3. A D gene is named only where the DNA matches it firmly. The size entry is marked missing in some rows and otherwise reads once, few, many or a size class.

V,D,J,size,CDR3,DNA
TRBV7-9,NA,TRBJ2-1,NA,CASSSLGFNYNEQFF,TGTGCCAGCAGCTCCCTGGGTTTTAACTACAATGAGCAGTTCTTC
TRBV5-1,NA,TRBJ1-1,NA,CASSFLGSNTEAFF,TGCGCCAGCAGCTTTCTCGGATCGAACACTGAAGCTTTCTTT
TRBV9,NA,TRBJ1-1,few,CASSVGAGMNTEAFF,TGTGCCAGCAGCGTAGGGGCGGGTATGAACACTGAAGCTTTCTTT
TRBV9,NA,TRBJ2-5,NA,CASSVAGPETQYF,TGTGCCAGCAGCGTTGCGGGTCCAGAGACCCAGTACTTC
TRBV2,NA,TRBJ1-4,NA,CASSPHVGGNEKLFF,TGTGCCAGCAGTCCCCATGTAGGCGGTAATGAAAAACTGTTTTTT
TRBV28,TRBD2,TRBJ2-1,NA,CAGSGRRVNEQFF,TGTGCCGGTAGCGGGAGGCGGGTCAATGAGCAGTTCTTC
TRBV28,NA,TRBJ1-4,NA,CASTIPSGGGEKLFF,TGTGCCAGCACCATCCCTTCCGGGGGCGGTGAAAAACTGTTTTTT
TRBV7-2,NA,TRBJ2-5,NA,CASSLTPGRGTQYF,TGTGCCAGCAGCTTAACTCCAGGGCGGGGTACCCAGTACTTC
TRBV20-1,NA,TRBJ2-5,NA,CSPRVGGTQYF,TGCAGTCCCCGGGTGGGCGGGACCCAGTACTTC
TRBV5-4,TRBD1,TRBJ1-2,NA,CASSAGGYGYTF,TGTGCCAGCAGCGCAGGGGGCTATGGCTACACCTTC
TRBV7-2,NA,TRBJ1-1,once,CASSFDGMNTEAFF,TGTGCCAGCAGCTTCGACGGGATGAACACTGAAGCTTTCTTT
TRBV5-1,NA,TRBJ2-5,many,CASSAQAASQETQYF,TGCGCCAGCAGCGCTCAGGCAGCTAGCCAAGAGACCCAGTACTTC
TRBV18,NA,TRBJ1-1,NA,CASSPPRLNTEAFF,TGTGCCAGCTCACCACCAAGACTGAACACTGAAGCTTTCTTT
TRBV7-2,NA,TRBJ2-5,once,CASSLVRAPTQTQYF,TGTGCCAGCAGCTTAGTAAGGGCCCCGACACAGACCCAGTACTTC
TRBV7-8,TRBD2,TRBJ2-3,NA,CASSLRPSGDTQYF,TGTGCCAGCAGCTTACGCCCTAGCGGAGATACGCAGTATTTT
TRBV7-2,NA,TRBJ2-1,NA,CASSPGQGGYNEQFF,TGTGCCAGCAGCCCTGGGCAGGGAGGCTACAATGAGCAGTTCTTC
TRBV9,NA,TRBJ2-7,NA,CASSVQASTYEQYF,TGTGCCAGCAGCGTACAGGCCTCCACCTACGAGCAGTACTTC
TRBV7-8,NA,TRBJ1-1,NA,CASSLVQGNTEAFF,TGTGCCAGCAGCTTAGTCCAGGGGAACACTGAAGCTTTCTTT
TRBV28,NA,TRBJ2-1,few,CASITPGRGHNEQFF,TGTGCCAGCATCACCCCTGGGCGGGGTCACAATGAGCAGTTCTTC
TRBV7-3,TRBD1,TRBJ2-1,NA,CASSRDSYNEQFF,TGTGCCAGCAGCCGGGACAGCTACAATGAGCAGTTCTTC
TRBV28,NA,TRBJ2-3,NA,CASSFGGPDTQYF,TGTGCCAGCAGTTTTGGGGGCCCAGATACGCAGTATTTT
TRBV4-1,NA,TRBJ2-3,NA,CASSKTGTYTDTQYF,TGCGCCAGCAGCAAGACCGGGACTTACACAGATACGCAGTATTTT
TRBV29-1,TRBD1,TRBJ1-1,NA,CSVTGVGTEAFF,TGCAGCGTTACAGGGGTTGGCACTGAAGCTTTCTTT
TRBV30,NA,TRBJ2-5,NA,CAWSVNQETQYF,TGTGCCTGGAGTGTAAACCAAGAGACCCAGTACTTC
TRBV7-3,NA,TRBJ2-3,once,CASSLRAASDTDTQYF,TGTGCCAGCAGCTTACGGGCGGCTAGCGACACAGATACGCAGTATTTT
TRBV5-1,TRBD1,TRBJ2-6,NA,CASCRDRLSGANVLTF,TGCGCCAGCTGCCGGGACAGACTATCTGGGGCCAACGTCCTGACTTTC
TRBV10-2,NA,TRBJ1-3,few,CASKAGGSGNTIYF,TGCGCCAGCAAAGCGGGGGGTTCTGGAAACACCATATATTTT
TRBV2,TRBD2,TRBJ2-7,once,CAGGLAGVRYEQYF,TGTGCCGGGGGACTAGCGGGAGTTCGCTACGAGCAGTACTTC
TRBV7-2,TRBD2,TRBJ2-7,NA,CASSLAIAGVREQYF,TGTGCCAGCAGCTTAGCGATTGCGGGGGTCCGGGAGCAGTACTTC
TRBV5-1,NA,TRBJ1-1,NA,CASSLLPSANTEAFF,TGCGCCAGCAGCCTTCTTCCGTCGGCGAACACTGAAGCTTTCTTT
TRBV29-1,TRBD1,TRBJ2-7,NA,CSVGGTGGARQYF,TGCAGCGTTGGTGGGACAGGGGGCGCTCGGCAGTACTTC
TRBV30,TRBD2,TRBJ2-2,NA,CAWSLLREGHGELFF,TGTGCCTGGAGTCTACTTAGGGAGGGCCACGGGGAGCTGTTTTTT
TRBV6-1,NA,TRBJ2-3,NA,CASRPSTDTQYF,TGTGCCAGCAGGCCGAGCACAGATACGCAGTATTTT
TRBV10-3,NA,TRBJ1-2,few,CAISESPMVYGYTF,TGTGCCATCAGTGAGAGTCCGATGGTCTATGGCTACACCTTC
TRBV7-6,NA,TRBJ2-7,NA,CASSLGAARKLAGEQYF,TGTGCCAGCAGCTTAGGTGCGGCGCGGAAACTTGCGGGGGAGCAGTACTTC
TRBV30,NA,TRBJ1-2,NA,CAWRTIPQGPHEDGYTF,TGTGCCTGGAGGACCATCCCCCAGGGGCCCCATGAGGATGGCTACACCTTC